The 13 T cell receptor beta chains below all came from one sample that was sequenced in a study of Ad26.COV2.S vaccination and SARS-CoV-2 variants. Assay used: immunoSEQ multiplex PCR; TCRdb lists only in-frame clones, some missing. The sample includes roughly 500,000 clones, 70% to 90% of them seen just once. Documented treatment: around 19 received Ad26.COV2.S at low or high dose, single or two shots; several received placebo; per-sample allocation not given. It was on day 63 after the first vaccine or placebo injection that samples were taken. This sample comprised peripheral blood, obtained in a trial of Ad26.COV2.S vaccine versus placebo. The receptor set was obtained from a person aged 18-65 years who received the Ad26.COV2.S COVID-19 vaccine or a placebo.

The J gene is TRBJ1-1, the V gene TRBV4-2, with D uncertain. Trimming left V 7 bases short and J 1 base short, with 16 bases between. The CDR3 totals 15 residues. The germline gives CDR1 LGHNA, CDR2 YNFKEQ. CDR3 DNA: TGTGCCAGCAACCCGATGTTCGGGAGGAACACTGAAGCTTTCTTT. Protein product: CASNPMFGRNTEAFF.

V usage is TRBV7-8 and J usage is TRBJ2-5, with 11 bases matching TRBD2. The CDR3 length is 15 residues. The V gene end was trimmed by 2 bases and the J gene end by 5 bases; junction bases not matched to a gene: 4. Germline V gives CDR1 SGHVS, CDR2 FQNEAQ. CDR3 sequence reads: CASSLTSGSGETQYF. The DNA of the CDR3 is TGTGCCAGCAGCTTAACTAGCGGGAGTGGGGAGACCCAGTACTTC.

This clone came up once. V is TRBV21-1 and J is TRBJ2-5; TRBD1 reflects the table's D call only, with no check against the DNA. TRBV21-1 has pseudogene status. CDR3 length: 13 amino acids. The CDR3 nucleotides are TGTGCCAGCCCTCGGACAGGGGAAGAGACCCAGTACTTC. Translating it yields CASPRTGEETQYF.

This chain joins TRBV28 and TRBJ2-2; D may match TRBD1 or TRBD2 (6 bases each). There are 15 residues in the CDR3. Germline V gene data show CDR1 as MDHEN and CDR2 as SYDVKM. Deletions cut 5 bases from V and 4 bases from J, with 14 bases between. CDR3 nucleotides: TGTGCCAGCAGTCTCCTCAGGGGAGGCACCGGGGAGCTGTTTTTT. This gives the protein CASSLLRGGTGELFF.

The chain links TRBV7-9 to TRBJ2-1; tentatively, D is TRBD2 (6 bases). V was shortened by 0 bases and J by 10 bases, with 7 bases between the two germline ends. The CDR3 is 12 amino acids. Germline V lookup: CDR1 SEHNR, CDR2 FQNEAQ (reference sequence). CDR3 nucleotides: TGTGCCAGCAGCTTAGCGCGGGACGAGCAGTTCTTC. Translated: CASSLARDEQFF.

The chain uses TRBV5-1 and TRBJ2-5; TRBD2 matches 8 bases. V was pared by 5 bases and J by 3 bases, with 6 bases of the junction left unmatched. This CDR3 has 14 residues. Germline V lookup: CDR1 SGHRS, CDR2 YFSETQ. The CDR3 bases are TGCGCCAGCAGAGGGAGCGGGGGAGAAGAGACCCAGTACTTC. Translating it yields CASRGSGGEETQYF.

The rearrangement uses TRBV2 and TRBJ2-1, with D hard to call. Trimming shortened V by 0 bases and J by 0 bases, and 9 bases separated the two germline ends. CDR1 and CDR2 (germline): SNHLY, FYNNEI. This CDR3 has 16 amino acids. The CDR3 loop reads CASSEAGKGSYNEQFF. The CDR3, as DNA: TGTGCCAGCAGTGAAGCGGGAAAAGGCTCCTACAATGAGCAGTTCTTC.

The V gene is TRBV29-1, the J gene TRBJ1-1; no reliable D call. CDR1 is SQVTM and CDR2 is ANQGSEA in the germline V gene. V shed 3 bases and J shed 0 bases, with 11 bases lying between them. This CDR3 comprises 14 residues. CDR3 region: CSVDPQGMNTEAFF. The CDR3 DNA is TGCAGCGTTGACCCCCAAGGAATGAACACTGAAGCTTTCTTT.

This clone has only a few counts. The CDR3 reads CASSRGTSGNTIYF. The CDR3 coding sequence is TGTGCCAGCAGTAGGGGGACCTCTGGAAACACCATATATTTT. V and J are TRBV6-5 and TRBJ1-3, with D possibly TRBD1 on 6 matching bases. The V end lost 5 bases, the J end lost 0 bases, and 8 bases lay between the germline ends. This CDR3 is built from 14 residues. Germline assignment: CDR1 MNHEY and CDR2 SVGAGI.

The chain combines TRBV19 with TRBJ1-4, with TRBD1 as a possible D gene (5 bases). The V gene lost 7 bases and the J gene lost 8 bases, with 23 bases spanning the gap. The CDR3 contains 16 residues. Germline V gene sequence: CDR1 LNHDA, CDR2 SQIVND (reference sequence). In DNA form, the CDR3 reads TGTGCCAGTACAGAATTATTTAGGGGACCCCCCGAAAAACTGTTTTTT. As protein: CASTELFRGPPEKLFF.

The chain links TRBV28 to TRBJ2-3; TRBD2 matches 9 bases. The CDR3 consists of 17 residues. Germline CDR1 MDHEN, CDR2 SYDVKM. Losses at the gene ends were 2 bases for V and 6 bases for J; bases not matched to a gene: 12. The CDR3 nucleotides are TGTGCCAGCAGTTTAAGCCCCTTAGCGGGAGTGGGTGATACGCAGTATTTT. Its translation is CASSLSPLAGVGDTQYF.

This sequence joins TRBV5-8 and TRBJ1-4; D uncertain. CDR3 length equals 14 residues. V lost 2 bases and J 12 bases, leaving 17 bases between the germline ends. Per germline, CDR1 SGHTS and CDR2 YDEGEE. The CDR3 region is CASSLGIKGSQLFF. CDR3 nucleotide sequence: TGTGCCAGCAGCTTAGGTATTAAAGGGTCTCAACTGTTTTTT. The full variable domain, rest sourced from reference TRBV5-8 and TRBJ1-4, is EAGVTQSPTHLIKTRGQQATLRCSPISGHTSVYWYQQALGLGLQFLLWYDEGEERNRGNFPPRFSGRQFPNYSSELNVNALELEDSALYLCASSLGIKGSQLFFGSGTQLSVL.

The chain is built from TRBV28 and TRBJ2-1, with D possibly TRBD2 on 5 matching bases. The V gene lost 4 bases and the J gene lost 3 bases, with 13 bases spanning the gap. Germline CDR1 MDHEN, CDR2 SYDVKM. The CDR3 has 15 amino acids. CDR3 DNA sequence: TGTGCCAGCAGTTCTTCCCGGGGTGGCTACAATGAGCAGTTCTTC. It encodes CASSSSRGGYNEQFF.